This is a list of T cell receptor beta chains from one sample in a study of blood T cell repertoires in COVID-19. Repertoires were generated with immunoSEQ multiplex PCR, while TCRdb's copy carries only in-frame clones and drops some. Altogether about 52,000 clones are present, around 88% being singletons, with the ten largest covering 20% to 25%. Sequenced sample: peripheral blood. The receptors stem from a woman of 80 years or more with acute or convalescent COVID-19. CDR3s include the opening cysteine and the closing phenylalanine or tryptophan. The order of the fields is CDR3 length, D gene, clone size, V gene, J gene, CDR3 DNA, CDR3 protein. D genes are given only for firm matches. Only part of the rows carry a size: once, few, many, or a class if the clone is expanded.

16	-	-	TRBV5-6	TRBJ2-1	TGTGCCAGCAGCTTGGGCCGGGGGAATTCCTACAATGAGCAGTTCTTC	CASSLGRGNSYNEQFF
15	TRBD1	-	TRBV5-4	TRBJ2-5	TGTGCCAGCAGCTCAAAACAGGGGGCAGGGGAGACCCAGTACTTC	CASSSKQGAGETQYF
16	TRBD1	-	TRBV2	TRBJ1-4	TGTGCCAGCAGACTTAAAGGGACAGGGGTTAGTGAAAAACTGTTTTTT	CASRLKGTGVSEKLFF
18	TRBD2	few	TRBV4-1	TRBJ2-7	TGCGCCAGCAGCCAAGTCGACCTGGGACTAGCGGGGTGGAACGAGCAGTACTTC	CASSQVDLGLAGWNEQYF
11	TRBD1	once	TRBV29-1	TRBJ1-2	TGCAGCGTTGGACAGGGGGAAGGCTACACCTTC	CSVGQGEGYTF
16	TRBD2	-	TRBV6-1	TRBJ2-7	TGTGCCAGCAGTGAACACGGGAGGGCGACCGCCTACGAGCAGTACTTC	CASSEHGRATAYEQYF
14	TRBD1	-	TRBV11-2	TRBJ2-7	TGTGCCAGCAGGGGGACAGGGAGCTCCTACGAGCAGTACTTC	CASRGTGSSYEQYF
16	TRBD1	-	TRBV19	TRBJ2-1	TGTGCCAGTAGACCCCGACAGGGGGCTAGTTACAATGAGCAGTTCTTC	CASRPRQGASYNEQFF
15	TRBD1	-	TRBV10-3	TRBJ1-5	TGTGCCATCAGTGAAGAACAGGGGGAAAACCAGCCCCAGCATTTT	CAISEEQGENQPQHF
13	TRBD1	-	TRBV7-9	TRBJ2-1	TGTGCCACTGGACAGGGGGTGTCGGATGAGCAGTTCTTC	CATGQGVSDEQFF
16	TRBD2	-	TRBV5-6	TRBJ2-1	TGTGCCAGCAGCTTGGGAGCGGGAGGGTTCGAGGATGAGCAGTTCTTC	CASSLGAGGFEDEQFF
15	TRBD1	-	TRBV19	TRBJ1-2	TGTGCCACCCAGGACAGGGGGCTTACTAACTATGGCTACACCTTC	CATQDRGLTNYGYTF
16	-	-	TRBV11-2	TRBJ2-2	TGTGCCAGCAGCTTAGCAGGGTCGGCGAACACCGGGGAGCTGTTTTTT	CASSLAGSANTGELFF
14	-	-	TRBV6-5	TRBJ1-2	TGTGCCAGCAGTTACTCGAGGAGAGGTCGGGGCTACACCTTC	CASSYSRRGRGYTF
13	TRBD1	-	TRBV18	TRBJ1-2	TGTGCCAGCTCTCCCGGACAGGAGTATGGCTACACCTTC	CASSPGQEYGYTF
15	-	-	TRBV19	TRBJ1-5	TGTGCCAGTAGTGCCGGGGGGACGGGGAATCAGCCCCAGCATTTT	CASSAGGTGNQPQHF
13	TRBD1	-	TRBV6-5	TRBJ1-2	TGTGCCAGCAGAAAAGAGGGACAGCGTGGCTACACCTTC	CASRKEGQRGYTF
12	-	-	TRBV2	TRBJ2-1	TGTGCCAGCAGTTCAGTCAGCAATGAGCAGTTCTTC	CASSSVSNEQFF
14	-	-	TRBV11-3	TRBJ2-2	TGTGCCAGCAGCTTATTGCTGCAGACCGGGGAGCTGTTTTTT	CASSLLLQTGELFF
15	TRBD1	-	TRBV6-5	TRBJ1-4	TGTGCCAGCAGTCTACCGGGACAGGGGAATGAAAAACTGTTTTTT	CASSLPGQGNEKLFF
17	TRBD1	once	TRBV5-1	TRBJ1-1	TGCGCCAGCAGCCCGCTACCTCCGGGACAGGGAATGGGTGAAGCTTTCTTT	CASSPLPPGQGMGEAFF
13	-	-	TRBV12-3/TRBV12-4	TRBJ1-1	TGTGCCAGCAGTAACTATGGAAACACTGAAGCTTTCTTT	CASSNYGNTEAFF
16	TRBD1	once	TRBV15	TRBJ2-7	TGTGCCACCAGCAGAGCAGGGGGCACTAGCTCCTACGAGCAGTACTTC	CATSRAGGTSSYEQYF
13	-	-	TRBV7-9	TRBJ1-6	TGTGCCAGCAGCTATGGCCCAGGTTCACCCCTCCACTTT	CASSYGPGSPLHF
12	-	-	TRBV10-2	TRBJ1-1	TGCGCCAGCAGGGACGGGGGCACTGAAGCTTTCTTT	CASRDGGTEAFF
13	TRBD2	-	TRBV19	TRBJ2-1	TGTGCCAGTAGTATGGGGACTAGCAATGAGCAGTTCTTC	CASSMGTSNEQFF
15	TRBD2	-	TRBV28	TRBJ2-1	TGTGCCACCGGGGGAGCGGGGAGTACTAGCTATGAGCAGTTCTTC	CATGGAGSTSYEQFF
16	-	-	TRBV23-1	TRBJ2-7	TGCGCCAGCAGTCAATTGGGCAGCAACACCTCCTACGAGCAGTACTTC	CASSQLGSNTSYEQYF
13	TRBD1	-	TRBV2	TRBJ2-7	TGTGCCAGCATCAGGGACAGGGGAAACGAGCAGTACTTC	CASIRDRGNEQYF
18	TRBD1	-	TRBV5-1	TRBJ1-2	TGCGCCAGCAGCTTGGCTTATCCCGGGACAGGTGCTAACTATGGCTACACCTTC	CASSLAYPGTGANYGYTF
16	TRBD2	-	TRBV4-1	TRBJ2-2	TGCGCCAGCAGCCAAGCCCTAGCGGGTCCCACCGGGGAGCTGTTTTTT	CASSQALAGPTGELFF
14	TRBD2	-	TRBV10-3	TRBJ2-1	TGTGCCTCGAACACACTAGCGGGAGAGGGTGAGCAGTTCTTC	CASNTLAGEGEQFF
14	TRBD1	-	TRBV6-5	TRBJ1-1	TGTGCCAGCAGGGGGGACAGGATGAACACTGAAGCTTTCTTT	CASRGDRMNTEAFF
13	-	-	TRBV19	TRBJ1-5	TGTGCCAGTACCATCGGGGGGGATCAGCCCCAGCATTTT	CASTIGGDQPQHF
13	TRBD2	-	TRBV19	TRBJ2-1	TGTGCCAGTAGGGGACTAGCGGCCACTGAGCAGTTCTTC	CASRGLAATEQFF
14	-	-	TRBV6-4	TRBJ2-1	TGTGCCAGCGGCCCCTCGGGGGGCCTCAATGAGCAGTTCTTC	CASGPSGGLNEQFF
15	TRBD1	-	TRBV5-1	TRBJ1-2	TGCGCCAGCAGCTCAAATCCAGGGGGCACGGGAGGCTACACCTTC	CASSSNPGGTGGYTF
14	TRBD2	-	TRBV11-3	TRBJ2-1	TGTGCCAGCAGCCTAGCGGGGGTAGCTGGTGAGCAGTTCTTC	CASSLAGVAGEQFF
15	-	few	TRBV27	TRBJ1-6	TGTGCCAGCAGTTTGGTGGCAGGGTGGAATTCACCCCTCCACTTT	CASSLVAGWNSPLHF
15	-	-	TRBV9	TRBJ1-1	TGTGCCAGCAGCGCTCAGGGACAAGGCCTCGCTGAAGCTTTCTTT	CASSAQGQGLAEAFF
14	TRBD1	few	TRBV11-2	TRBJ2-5	TGTGCCAGCAGCACAGGGACAGCGGCCGGGACCCAGTACTTC	CASSTGTAAGTQYF
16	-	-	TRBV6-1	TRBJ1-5	TGTGCCAGCAGTGAATTTACGGGGGGTGGGAATCAGCCCCAGCATTTT	CASSEFTGGGNQPQHF
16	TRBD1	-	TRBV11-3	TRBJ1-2	TGTGCCAGCAGCAAAGACAGGGAGGCTCTGAACTATGGCTACACCTTC	CASSKDREALNYGYTF
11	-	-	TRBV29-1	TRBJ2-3	TGCAGCGTGGAGCGCACAGATACGCAGTATTTT	CSVERTDTQYF
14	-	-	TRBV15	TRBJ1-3	TGTGCCACCAGCCGAACGGGCTCTGGAAACACCATATATTTT	CATSRTGSGNTIYF
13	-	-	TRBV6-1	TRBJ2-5	TGTGCCAGCAGTGAAGTACGGGGAGAGACCCAGTACTTC	CASSEVRGETQYF
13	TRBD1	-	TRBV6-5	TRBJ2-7	TGTGCCAGCAGGGACAGGGAAACGGGCGAGCAGTACTTC	CASRDRETGEQYF
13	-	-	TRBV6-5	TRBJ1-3	TGTGCCAGCAGACTACAGGGAGAAAACACCATATATTTT	CASRLQGENTIYF
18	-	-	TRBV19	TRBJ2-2	TGTGCCAGTATCGCCTTGGTGGGTAGCGGCCAAACCACCGGGGAGCTGTTTTTT	CASIALVGSGQTTGELFF
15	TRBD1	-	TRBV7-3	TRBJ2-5	TGTGCCAGCAGCTTCTTTCCGGGACAGCAAGAGACCCAGTACTTC	CASSFFPGQQETQYF
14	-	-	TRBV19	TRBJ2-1	TGTGCCAGTAGTATAGGGACTTCAGGCTATGAGCAGTTCTTC	CASSIGTSGYEQFF
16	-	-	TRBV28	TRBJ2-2	TGTGCCAGCACTACCCGGCGGACAAAAGGCACTGGGGAGCTGTTTTTT	CASTTRRTKGTGELFF
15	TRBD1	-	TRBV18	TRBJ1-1	TGTGCCAGCTCACCTATACAGGGGGGAGACACTGAAGCTTTCTTT	CASSPIQGGDTEAFF
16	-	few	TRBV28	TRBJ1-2	TGTGCCAGCAGTTTATACGGTGCATCCGAAAGCTATGGCTACACCTTC	CASSLYGASESYGYTF
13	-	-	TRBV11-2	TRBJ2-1	TGTGCCAGCAGCTTTTCGGGACACCAGGCGCAGTTCTTC	CASSFSGHQAQFF
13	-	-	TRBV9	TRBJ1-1	TGTGCCAGCAGCGTTCATTTGAACACTGAAGCTTTCTTT	CASSVHLNTEAFF
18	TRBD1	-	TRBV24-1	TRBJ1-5	TGTGCCACCAGTGATTTCACCGGGACAGGGGTCGACAATCAGCCCCAGCATTTT	CATSDFTGTGVDNQPQHF
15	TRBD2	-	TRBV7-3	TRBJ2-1	TGTGCCAGCAGCTTAGCGGGAGGTTACTTCAATGAGCAGTTCTTC	CASSLAGGYFNEQFF
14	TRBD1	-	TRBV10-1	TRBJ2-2	TGCGCCAGCGGGGACAGGGTCGACACCGGGGAGCTGTTTTTT	CASGDRVDTGELFF